The entry below describes one T cell receptor beta chain. Antigen: not known. Purities in excess of 95% were seen in all sorted populations. What was sequenced were expressed TCRB transcripts, since all of the isolated RNA had been reverse transcribed. The assay was immunoSEQ multiplex PCR, and TCRdb's table has in-frame clones only and misses some. The sample consists of 300,000 to 350,000 clones, 13% to 15% of them appearing once. The data were taken from a study of beta chain features in type 1 diabetes. At the level of the study: Age and gender were similar between patients and healthy donors, as were cell yields. Sorted cells from all samples, numbering fewer than 120,000,000, were examined. Points from the study as a whole: In patients and controls equally, PCR might favor templates that are shorter.

CDR3 size: 15 residues. V shed 0 bases, J shed 5 bases, and the junction held 2 bases outside the gene matches. CDR1 is SGHRS and CDR2 is YFSETQ in the germline V gene. The J gene is TRBJ1-4, the V gene TRBV5-1, with 9 positions matching TRBD1. This receptor was obtained from a man under 40 in good health. The sample taken for sequencing was central memory CD4+ T cells from blood. CDR3 bases: TGCGCCAGCAGCTTGGGGGGACAGGGAAATGAAAAACTGTTTTTT. This encodes CASSLGGQGNEKLFF. Full variable domain (missing parts from reference TRBV5-1 and TRBJ1-4): KAGVTQTPRYLIKTRGQQVTLSCSPISGHRSVSWYQQTPGQGLQFLFEYFSETQRNKGNFPGRFSGRQFSNSRSEMNVSTLELGDSALYLCASSLGGQGNEKLFFGSGTQLSVL.